This section outlines one T cell receptor (beta chain) sequence together with its context. The protocol was immunoSEQ multiplex PCR, while the TCRdb copy is restricted to in-frame clones and leaves out a portion. The table shows 70,000 to 85,000 clones, with more than 70% occurring only once. The source of the sample is a study of OX40 agonist ivuxolimab in advanced cancers. On the study more broadly: In this cohort, patients received ivuxolimab, an agonistic anti-OX40 (CD134) antibody. At doses from 0.01 to 10 mg/kg, patients were given intravenous ivuxolimab every 2 weeks.

CDR3 length equals 15 residues. Trimming shortened V by 6 bases and J by 1 base, and 18 bases separated the two germline ends. CDR1 is SQVTM and CDR2 is ANQGSEA in the germline V gene. The rearrangement uses TRBV29-1 and TRBJ2-5; D may correspond to TRBD1 or TRBD2 (6 bases each). This receptor was identified in an adult with an advanced solid tumor such as melanoma, head and neck, liver or kidney cancer. The sample here was CD4+ or CD8+ T cells sorted from blood, taken in a trial of the OX40 agonist ivuxolimab. CDR3 amino acids: CSVRGGSRSQETQYF. The CDR3 region has the DNA TGCAGCGTCCGAGGGGGGAGCCGAAGCCAAGAGACCCAGTACTTC. The variable domain in full, with the rest retrieved from reference TRBV29-1 and TRBJ2-5, is SAVISQKPSRDICQRGTSLTIQCQVDSQVTMMFWYRQQPGQSLTLIATANQGSEATYESGFVIDKFPISRPNLTFSTLTVSNMSPEDSSIYLCSVRGGSRSQETQYFGPGTRLLVL.